This TCR beta chain was documented in a study of CD8 T cells in Susac syndrome. Findings and caveats of the study: Where Susac syndrome CD4+ T cell repertoires were concerned, no clonal expansion was evident.

Trimming left V 4 bases short and J 4 bases short, with 13 bases between. This CDR3 has 13 residues. CDR1 and CDR2 from the germline V gene are GTSNPN and SVGIG (reference sequence). As regards this clonotype: The antigen is unknown.

With random hexamers, 0.5 to 1 ug RNA was reverse transcribed. Amplification of TCR beta CDR3 by immunoSEQ multiplex PCR spanned 54 Vbeta and 13 Jbeta. TCRdb passed the immunoSEQ multiplex PCR reads through MiXCR, listing each CDR3 protein once. Among some 150,000 distinct CDR3 sequences listed, just under 95% were seen once. Under recently defined diagnostic criteria, the patients with Susac syndrome qualified as having definite or probable disease. Negative isolation yielded CD8+ and CD4+ T cells; FACS enriched TEMRA cells. This rearrangement joins TRBV30 to TRBJ1-2; a possible D gene is TRBD1 (6 bases). The sequencing input was CD4+ T cells from PBMCs. The clonotype originates from a human donor with Susac syndrome. CDR3 DNA sequence: TGTGCCTGGACACAGGGAGCGGCCTATGGCTACACCTTC. Protein sequence: CAWTQGAAYGYTF. Variable domain in full (rest from reference TRBV30 and TRBJ1-2): SQTIHQWPATLVQPVGSPLSLECTVEGTSNPNLYWYRQAAGRGLQLLFYSVGIGQISSEVPQNLSASRPQDRQFILSSKKLLLSDSGFYLCAWTQGAAYGYTFGSGTRLTVV.